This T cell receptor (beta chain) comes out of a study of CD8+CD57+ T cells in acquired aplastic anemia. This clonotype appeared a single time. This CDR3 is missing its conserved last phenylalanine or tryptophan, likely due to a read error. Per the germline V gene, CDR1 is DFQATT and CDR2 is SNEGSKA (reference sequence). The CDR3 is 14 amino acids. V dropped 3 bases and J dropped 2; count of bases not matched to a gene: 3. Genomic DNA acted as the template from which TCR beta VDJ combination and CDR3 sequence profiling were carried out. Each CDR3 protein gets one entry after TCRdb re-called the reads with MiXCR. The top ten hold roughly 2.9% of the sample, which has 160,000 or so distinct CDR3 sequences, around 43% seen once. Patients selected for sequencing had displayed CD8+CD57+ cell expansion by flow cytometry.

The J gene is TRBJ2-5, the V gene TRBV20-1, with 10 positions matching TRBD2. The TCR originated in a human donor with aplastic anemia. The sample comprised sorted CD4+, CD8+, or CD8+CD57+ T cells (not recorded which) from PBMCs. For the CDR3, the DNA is TGCAGTGCTAGTCTAGCGGGAGTACAAGAGACCCAGTACGTC. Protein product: CSASLAGVQETQYV.